The sequence of this TCR beta chain was determined in a study of T cell responses to AZD1222 COVID-19 vaccine. Generated by immunoSEQ multiplex PCR, the TCRdb table keeps only in-frame clones and is missing some. The table includes 140,000 or so clones, 85% to 90% detected once. Broader study findings: Baseline seropositives among AZD1222 recipients totaled only five or six. There were mostly white British donors and more females than males, and clonal diversity was possibly underestimated. Unmutated variant regions are reportedly targeted by nearly half of spike-specific TCRs. The study sampled repertoires only after the peak T cell response.

J was trimmed by 8 bases and V by 2 bases; bases with no gene match: 4. The CDR3 loop spans 14 amino acids. CDR1 is SGHVS, CDR2 FQNEAQ, per germline. To note about this clone: Antigen: not known.

This sample comprised peripheral blood, obtained 28 days after the second AZD1222 dose. The sequence was collected from an adult who received the AZD1222 COVID-19 vaccine. The rearrangement links TRBV7-8 to TRBJ1-3; the match to TRBD1 covers 9 bases. This chain's CDR3 is CASSLMGQGHTIYF. For the CDR3, the DNA is TGTGCCAGCAGCTTAATGGGACAGGGTCACACCATATATTTT.